The 10 T cell receptor beta chains presented below share a single source sample, sequenced in a study of identical twins. MiXCR, run by TCRdb on the 5' RACE reads, gives a single entry per CDR3 protein. The table has under 1 million distinct CDR3 sequences, 10% to 15% seen once. This sample also appeared in a second study, on yellow fever vaccine responses in identical twins.

The sample taken for sequencing was PBMCs. The receptors derive from a woman under 30 in good health.

As for this clonotype: One junction end does not reproduce the germline sequence, and a read error may be involved. The chain uses TRBV10-3 and TRBJ2-4, with D possibly TRBD2 on 5 matching bases. The CDR3 covers 18 residues. Germline CDR1 is ENHRY and CDR2 is SYGVKD. CDR3: CASSVLGALTQAGNIQYF. The CDR3 region has the DNA TGTGCCAGCAGTGTTCTTGGTGCCCTAACCCAGGCGGGAAACATTCAGTACTTC.

The chain is built from TRBV2 and TRBJ2-7; D is possibly TRBD1 (6 bases). This CDR3 region has 13 residues. V shed 6 bases and J shed 2 bases, with 11 bases lying between them. Germline V gene data show CDR1 as SNHLY and CDR2 as FYNNEI. CDR3 sequence (DNA): TGTGCCAGCAGAAAGGACAGTCCCTACGAGCAGTACTTC. It encodes CASRKDSPYEQYF.

V and J are TRBV7-2 and TRBJ2-3; TRBD2 aligns across 10 bases. Germline trimming cut 2 bases from V and 4 bases from J; bases unmatched to any gene: 9. The CDR3 extends over 17 amino acids. Per germline, CDR1 SGHTA and CDR2 FQGNSA. The CDR3 here is CASSLLAGVKGADTQYF. The CDR3 DNA is TGTGCCAGCAGCTTACTAGCGGGGGTCAAAGGGGCAGATACGCAGTATTTT.

CDR3 in DNA: TGTGCCAGCAGCACAGGGGGTCTAGCAGGCTACACCTTC. This gives the protein CASSTGGLAGYTF. The chain employs TRBV6-1 and TRBJ1-2, with TRBD1 matching over 8 bases. After removal of 6 bases from V and 8 bases from J, the junction contained 8 bases not matched to a gene. The CDR3 is made up of 13 amino acids. Per the germline V gene, CDR1 is MNHNS and CDR2 is SASEGT.

The gene calls are TRBV11-2 and TRBJ2-2; D is perhaps TRBD1 (5 bases). The CDR3 has 15 residues. Deletions cut 3 bases from V and 4 bases from J, with 12 bases between. From germline, CDR1 is SGHAT and CDR2 FQNNGV. The DNA of the CDR3 is TGTGCCAGCAGCTTGGTAGACAGCCTCACCGGGGAGCTGTTTTTT. It encodes CASSLVDSLTGELFF.

This clonotype was seen a handful of times. This chain uses TRBV20-1 with TRBJ2-7, with TRBD2 matching 8 bases. CDR1 and CDR2 (germline): DFQATT, SNEGSKA (reference sequence). The CDR3 runs 14 residues. Germline trimming cut 2 bases from V and 3 bases from J; bases unmatched to any gene: 6. In DNA, the CDR3 is TGCAGTGCTAGATCGGGGACTAGGGGCTACGAGCAGTACTTC. It specifies CSARSGTRGYEQYF.

This clonotype appeared a few times. The chain joins TRBV7-2 to TRBJ2-1; D assignment may be TRBD1 or TRBD2 (5 bases each). V was pared by 3 bases and J by 3 bases, with 12 bases between. The V gene's germline CDR1 is SGHTA and CDR2 FQGNSA. The length of the CDR3 is 15 residues. In DNA, the CDR3 is TGTGCCAGCAGCTTGACCGGGACGGACTACAATGAGCAGTTCTTC. Translation gives CASSLTGTDYNEQFF. The full variable domain, rest sourced from reference TRBV7-2 and TRBJ2-1, is GAGVSQSPSNKVTEKGKDVELRCDPISGHTALYWYRQSLGQGLEFLIYFQGNSAPDKSGLPSDRFSAERTGGSVSTLTIQRTQQEDSAVYLCASSLTGTDYNEQFFGPGTRLTVL.

This chain's CDR3 is CSVGHNYGYTF. CDR3 nucleotides: TGCAGCGTGGGACACAACTATGGCTACACCTTC. This rearrangement joins TRBV29-1 to TRBJ1-2, with a possible D match to TRBD1 (6 bases). The CDR3 loop spans 11 amino acids. Germline V gene data show CDR1 as SQVTM and CDR2 as ANQGSEA. Trimming left V 6 bases short and J 2 bases short, with 7 bases between.

This chain uses TRBV27 with TRBJ2-5; 9 bases align to TRBD1. CDR3 length equals 16 residues. Germline trimming cut 4 bases from V and 5 bases from J; bases unmatched to any gene: 11. From germline, CDR1 is MNHEY and CDR2 SMNVEV (reference sequence). CDR3 DNA: TGTGCCAGCAGTTCAGGGACAGGGTACTATCGGGAGACCCAGTACTTC. It translates to CASSSGTGYYRETQYF.

V and J are TRBV28 and TRBJ1-5, with D maybe TRBD1 (5 bases). V dropped 5 bases and J dropped 0 bases, with 11 bases sitting between them. Per germline, CDR1 MDHEN and CDR2 SYDVKM. The CDR3 has 15 residues. CDR3 protein: CASSVPGGSNQPQHF. For the CDR3, the DNA is TGTGCCAGCAGTGTACCGGGGGGTAGCAATCAGCCCCAGCATTTT.